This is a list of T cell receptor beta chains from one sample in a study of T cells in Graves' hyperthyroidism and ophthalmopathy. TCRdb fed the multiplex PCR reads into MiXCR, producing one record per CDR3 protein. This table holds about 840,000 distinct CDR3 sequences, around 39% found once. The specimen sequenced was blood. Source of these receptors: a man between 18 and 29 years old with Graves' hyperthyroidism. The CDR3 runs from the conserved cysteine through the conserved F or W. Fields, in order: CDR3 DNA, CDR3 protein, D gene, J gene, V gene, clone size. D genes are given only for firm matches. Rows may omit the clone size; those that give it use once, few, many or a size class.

CDR3 DNA: TGTGCCAGCAGCTCGAAAGGGGAGACTGAAGCTTTCTTT
CDR3 protein: CASSSKGETEAFF
D gene: -
J gene: TRBJ1-1
V gene: TRBV9
clone size: many

CDR3 DNA: TGTGCCAGCAGCGTACAGGGGGCCTCTGAAGCTTTCTTT
CDR3 protein: CASSVQGASEAFF
D gene: TRBD1
J gene: TRBJ1-1
V gene: TRBV7-6
clone size: -

CDR3 DNA: TGTGCCAGCAGGGCAACCAGGGGGGGGGGAGAGACCCAGTACTTC
CDR3 protein: CASRATRGGGETQYF
D gene: -
J gene: TRBJ2-5
V gene: TRBV2
clone size: -

CDR3 DNA: TGTGCCAGCAGCCAAGGGGAACTAGCGGGCTTCTACGAGCAGTACTTC
CDR3 protein: CASSQGELAGFYEQYF
D gene: TRBD2
J gene: TRBJ2-7
V gene: TRBV7-2
clone size: -

CDR3 DNA: TGTGCCAGCAGTCCCGGACCGTCCCTGTACTTC
CDR3 protein: CASSPGPSLYF
D gene: -
J gene: TRBJ2-5
V gene: TRBV27
clone size: few

CDR3 DNA: TGTGCCAGTAGTTGGCGGCTGAAAACTGAAGCTTTCTTT
CDR3 protein: CASSWRLKTEAFF
D gene: -
J gene: TRBJ1-1
V gene: TRBV19
clone size: few

CDR3 DNA: TGTGCCACCGACGCCGAGGGGAGGGTACATTCACCCCTCCACTTT
CDR3 protein: CATDAEGRVHSPLHF
D gene: -
J gene: TRBJ1-6
V gene: TRBV2
clone size: many

CDR3 DNA: TGCAGTGCTAGGATAGCGTCCGCCTACGAGCAGTACTTC
CDR3 protein: CSARIASAYEQYF
D gene: -
J gene: TRBJ2-7
V gene: TRBV20-1
clone size: -

CDR3 DNA: TGTGCCAGCAGTTCTACTGAGGGTTTGGGCTACGAGCAGTACTTC
CDR3 protein: CASSSTEGLGYEQYF
D gene: -
J gene: TRBJ2-7
V gene: TRBV7-9
clone size: few

CDR3 DNA: TGCGCCAGCAGCTTCAAGGGCCTAGGTAGCGGAGAGACCCAGTACTTC
CDR3 protein: CASSFKGLGSGETQYF
D gene: -
J gene: TRBJ2-5
V gene: TRBV5-1
clone size: -

CDR3 DNA: TGTGCCAGCAGACAGGTTGGCATATATAATTCACCCCTCCACTTT
CDR3 protein: CASRQVGIYNSPLHF
D gene: -
J gene: TRBJ1-6
V gene: TRBV25-1
clone size: many

CDR3 DNA: TGTGCCACCAGTGAAGGTTCGGGAAACGTGCCCCAGCATTTT
CDR3 protein: CATSEGSGNVPQHF
D gene: -
J gene: TRBJ1-5
V gene: TRBV24-1
clone size: -

CDR3 DNA: TGTGCCAGCAGCCCCCAAGGTGTGTCGGGCCCTGGAAACACCATATATTTT
CDR3 protein: CASSPQGVSGPGNTIYF
D gene: -
J gene: TRBJ1-3
V gene: TRBV5-4
clone size: few

CDR3 DNA: TGTGCCAGCAGCTTAGGCAGGACTAGGGCCTACGAGCAGTACTTC
CDR3 protein: CASSLGRTRAYEQYF
D gene: TRBD2
J gene: TRBJ2-7
V gene: TRBV7-8
clone size: many

CDR3 DNA: TGTGCTAGCATCCATGGGGGCATGAACACTGAAGCTTTCTTT
CDR3 protein: CASIHGGMNTEAFF
D gene: -
J gene: TRBJ1-1
V gene: TRBV25-1
clone size: -

CDR3 DNA: TGTGCCAGCGGCGCGGGGTTCGGCTACGAGCAGTACTTC
CDR3 protein: CASGAGFGYEQYF
D gene: -
J gene: TRBJ2-7
V gene: TRBV10-3
clone size: -

CDR3 DNA: TGTGCCAGTGCCGGGACAGGGAAGGACACTGAAGCTTTCTTT
CDR3 protein: CASAGTGKDTEAFF
D gene: TRBD1
J gene: TRBJ1-1
V gene: TRBV19
clone size: few

CDR3 DNA: TGTGCCTGGAGTGTAGGGCGAACAGGGGGCCGGGAGCAGTACTTC
CDR3 protein: CAWSVGRTGGREQYF
D gene: TRBD1
J gene: TRBJ2-7
V gene: TRBV29-1
clone size: -

CDR3 DNA: TGTGCCAGCAGCCTCACAGGGATTGGCGAGCAGTACTTC
CDR3 protein: CASSLTGIGEQYF
D gene: -
J gene: TRBJ2-7
V gene: TRBV7-8
clone size: -

CDR3 DNA: TGCAGTGCTCGGACTAGCGGGAGAGTATTCTCCTACGAGCAGTACTTC
CDR3 protein: CSARTSGRVFSYEQYF
D gene: TRBD2
J gene: TRBJ2-7
V gene: TRBV20-1
clone size: -

CDR3 DNA: TGCAGCTCCCACGAGCCAAGAGGTGGCTACACCTTC
CDR3 protein: CSSHEPRGGYTF
D gene: -
J gene: TRBJ1-2
V gene: TRBV29-1
clone size: -

CDR3 DNA: TGTGCCAGCAGCACCGTACAGGGCAGCTCCTATAATTCACCCCTCCACTTT
CDR3 protein: CASSTVQGSSYNSPLHF
D gene: -
J gene: TRBJ1-6
V gene: TRBV5-1
clone size: -

CDR3 DNA: TGTGCCAGTAGTATAGCACAGGGCTGGAGCGGGGAGCTGTTTTTT
CDR3 protein: CASSIAQGWSGELFF
D gene: -
J gene: TRBJ2-2
V gene: TRBV19
clone size: few

CDR3 DNA: TGTGCCAGCAGCCCCCTTGGGGTGCCCTTGGAACCACCCCTCCACTTT
CDR3 protein: CASSPLGVPLEPPLHF
D gene: -
J gene: TRBJ1-6
V gene: TRBV7-9
clone size: -

CDR3 DNA: TGTGCCAGTAGTAGGAGGACAGGGGGCTTTGGAACTGAAGCTTTCTTT
CDR3 protein: CASSRRTGGFGTEAFF
D gene: TRBD1
J gene: TRBJ1-1
V gene: TRBV19
clone size: few

CDR3 DNA: TGTGCCAGCAGCCTGGGACTAGCGGGGGGCACAGATACGCAGTATTTT
CDR3 protein: CASSLGLAGGTDTQYF
D gene: TRBD2
J gene: TRBJ2-3
V gene: TRBV7-2
clone size: few

CDR3 DNA: TGCGCCAGCAGCCGTTCGGGACAGGGGTACCACGAGCAGTACTTC
CDR3 protein: CASSRSGQGYHEQYF
D gene: TRBD1
J gene: TRBJ2-7
V gene: TRBV5-1
clone size: -

CDR3 DNA: TGTGCCAGCAGCTACGATTCTGAACTCTCCTACGAGCAGTACTTC
CDR3 protein: CASSYDSELSYEQYF
D gene: -
J gene: TRBJ2-7
V gene: TRBV13
clone size: -

CDR3 DNA: TGTGCCATCAGCCCGGGACTAGGGAACACCTTC
CDR3 protein: CAISPGLGNTF
D gene: -
J gene: TRBJ1-2
V gene: TRBV5-4
clone size: -

CDR3 DNA: TGTGCCACCGCTTCCCGCTATAGCAATCAGCCCCAGCATTTT
CDR3 protein: CATASRYSNQPQHF
D gene: -
J gene: TRBJ1-5
V gene: TRBV10-3
clone size: -

CDR3 DNA: TGTGCTTCCGGGGGCTTGACTGAAGCTTTCTTT
CDR3 protein: CASGGLTEAFF
D gene: -
J gene: TRBJ1-1
V gene: TRBV19
clone size: many

CDR3 DNA: TGTGCCAGCACCCCGGACAGGGGGCTCTACGAGCAGTACTTC
CDR3 protein: CASTPDRGLYEQYF
D gene: TRBD1
J gene: TRBJ2-7
V gene: TRBV7-8
clone size: -

CDR3 DNA: TGTGCCGTTGTTCCCGGGGACTATGGCTACACCTTC
CDR3 protein: CAVVPGDYGYTF
D gene: -
J gene: TRBJ1-2
V gene: TRBV19
clone size: -

CDR3 DNA: TGCAGCGTTGACGGGTGGGGACGCACAGATACGCAGTATTTT
CDR3 protein: CSVDGWGRTDTQYF
D gene: -
J gene: TRBJ2-3
V gene: TRBV29-1
clone size: -

CDR3 DNA: TGTGCCACCAGCGGAGAACGGGAGAGCTCCTACGAGCAGTACTTC
CDR3 protein: CATSGERESSYEQYF
D gene: -
J gene: TRBJ2-7
V gene: TRBV15
clone size: many

CDR3 DNA: TGTGCCAGCAGTTACATGGCCACCGGCACCGGGGAGCTGTTTTTT
CDR3 protein: CASSYMATGTGELFF
D gene: -
J gene: TRBJ2-2
V gene: TRBV6-6
clone size: few

CDR3 DNA: TGTGCCATCAGTGAGGGGGACGGGATCTCCTACGAGCAGTACTTC
CDR3 protein: CAISEGDGISYEQYF
D gene: -
J gene: TRBJ2-7
V gene: TRBV10-3
clone size: many